These 28 T cell receptor beta chains came from one sample sequenced in a study of glioma-infiltrating T cells after dendritic cell vaccination (dated by TCRdb to 2015 to 2016). Library method: the immunoSEQ multiplex PCR assay. In its TCRdb copy, this immuneACCESS table keeps in-frame sequences only and misses some clones. Where compared with another copy, unresolved V genes explain less than half of these, and the others have no known cause. The sample table contains tens of thousands of clones; only one count was recorded for roughly 82% of them. The ten largest clones take up around 2.3% of the sample. The source material was blood, sampled before dendritic cell vaccination. These receptors all stem from a human donor with glioblastoma.

This clone was picked up one time. This rearrangement joins TRBV4-1 to TRBJ1-4; maybe TRBD1 (5 bases). The CDR3 spans 16 residues. Germline V lookup: CDR1 MGHRA, CDR2 YSYEKL. The V and J ends lost 0 bases and 7 bases respectively, with 15 bases between them. CDR3 sequence (DNA): TGCGCCAGCAGCCAAGATTCGGCAGGGTCAGGTGAAAAACTGTTTTTT. Its protein is CASSQDSAGSGEKLFF.

The J gene is TRBJ1-2, the V gene TRBV7-3; D is unclear. CDR1 and CDR2 from the germline V gene are SGHTA and FQGTGA. CDR3 length: 15 residues. V dropped 4 bases and J dropped 5 bases, with 17 bases sitting between them. In DNA, the CDR3 is TGTGCCAGCAGCTCATCCGGACTCCTAGGGTATGGCTACACCTTC. Its translation: CASSSSGLLGYGYTF.

V usage is TRBV6-5 and J usage is TRBJ1-5, with a tentative D call TRBD1 (5 bases). V lost 2 bases and J lost 3, with 8 bases in between. CDR1 and CDR2 from the germline V gene are MNHEY and SVGAGI. The CDR3 has 14 amino acids. CDR3 protein: CASSYGGINQPQHF. Here the CDR3 DNA reads TGTGCCAGCAGTTACGGGGGGATCAATCAGCCCCAGCATTTT.

V gene TRBV7-2 combines with J gene TRBJ2-2; 7 nucleotides align to TRBD2. Trimming at V came to 8 bases and at J to 5 bases, leaving 14 bases not matched to a gene. There are 16 residues in the CDR3. Germline lookup yields CDR1 SGHTA and CDR2 FQGNSA. For the CDR3, the DNA is TGTGCCAGCGCACTGACTAGCCTAGCCGCGACCGGGGAGCTGTTTTTT. It encodes CASALTSLAATGELFF. Filled out from reference TRBV7-2 and TRBJ2-2, the complete variable domain reads GAGVSQSPSNKVTEKGKDVELRCDPISGHTALYWYRQSLGQGLEFLIYFQGNSAPDKSGLPSDRFSAERTGGSVSTLTIQRTQQEDSAVYLCASALTSLAATGELFFGEGSRLTVL.

This clone was recorded only once. The chain carries TRBV18 and TRBJ2-5, with a possible D match to TRBD1 (5 bases). CDR3 length equals 14 residues. Trimming took 1 base from V and 5 from J, leaving 11 bases between them. Germline V gives CDR1 KGHSH, CDR2 LQKENI. The CDR3 DNA sequence: TGTGCCAGCTCACCACGGCCAGGGCCTGAGACCCAGTACTTC. Translation: CASSPRPGPETQYF.

This rearrangement joins TRBV7-6 to TRBJ2-3; 8 bases match TRBD1. Germline V CDR1 and CDR2: SGHVS, FNYEAQ. The CDR3 totals 18 residues. Trimming cost V 5 bases and J 2 bases; bases outside gene matches: 15. CDR3 sequence (DNA): TGTGCCAGCAGCCCACGCCCCGTTGGGACAGGCTACACAGATACGCAGTATTTT. Translating gives CASSPRPVGTGYTDTQYF.

The chain recombines TRBV5-1 with TRBJ2-2; D ambiguous. The CDR3 has 16 residues. With 0 bases removed from V and 0 bases from J, the gap between germline ends came to 9 bases. The V gene's germline CDR1 is SGHRS and CDR2 YFSETQ. CDR3 protein: CASSLDTIANTGELFF. In DNA, the CDR3 is TGCGCCAGCAGCTTGGATACTATCGCGAACACCGGGGAGCTGTTTTTT.

The chain has TRBV7-2 and TRBJ2-5; D gene unclear. The CDR3 sequence is 19 residues long. V shed 1 base and J shed 3 bases, with 24 bases lying between them. Germline V gene lookup returns CDR1 SGHTA and CDR2 FQGNSA. As DNA, the CDR3 is TGTGCCAGCAGCTTAGGAGGTCGTTTCGGTTATCCCTGGGAAGAGACCCAGTACTTC. Translating it yields CASSLGGRFGYPWEETQYF.

The J gene is TRBJ1-5, the V gene TRBV19; a weak D match, TRBD1 (5 bases). The V and J ends lost 1 base and 0 bases respectively, with 7 bases between them. The V gene's germline CDR1 is LNHDA and CDR2 SQIVND (reference sequence). The CDR3 contains 15 residues. The CDR3, as DNA: TGTGCCAGTAGTATAGGGACATCTAGCAATCAGCCCCAGCATTTT. Translating gives CASSIGTSSNQPQHF.

This clone was seen a handful of times. This chain uses TRBV7-8 with TRBJ2-3; possible D gene TRBD1, 5 bases. Trimming removed 6 bases at V and 6 bases at J, with 16 bases between. The CDR3 runs to 14 residues. Germline V gene data show CDR1 as SGHVS and CDR2 as FQNEAQ. CDR3 DNA sequence: TGTGCCAGCAGTTACCGACAGTCAAGTGATACGCAGTATTTT. Protein product: CASSYRQSSDTQYF.

The chain carries TRBV14 and TRBJ2-7; a possible D gene is TRBD1 (5 bases). The CDR3 has 18 residues. Germline loops: CDR1 SGHDN, CDR2 FVKESK. V lost 0 bases and J lost 3, with 21 bases in between. The CDR3 sequence is CASSQERKAQGAFYEQYF. In nucleotides, the CDR3 is TGTGCCAGCAGCCAAGAACGAAAGGCGCAGGGTGCTTTCTACGAGCAGTACTTC.

The chain couples TRBV2 to TRBJ1-1, with unresolved D. Germline V gives CDR1 SNHLY, CDR2 FYNNEI. CDR3 length: 13 amino acids. V was shortened by 4 bases and J by 3 bases, with 9 bases between the two germline ends. CDR3 coding DNA: TGTGCCAGCAGTGTGCCCAGTGACACTGAAGCTTTCTTT. Translating it yields CASSVPSDTEAFF.

The CDR3, as DNA: TGTGCCAGCAGGACCACCGGGACAGGGGGACGGCAGCCCCAGCATTTT. It specifies CASRTTGTGGRQPQHF. The chain combines TRBV28 with TRBJ1-5, with 11 positions matching TRBD1. The CDR3 length is 16 residues. Germline CDR1 reads MDHEN; CDR2 reads SYDVKM. Unmatched junction bases numbered 11, after V lost 6 bases and J lost 7 bases.

The V and J genes are TRBV2 and TRBJ1-1; TRBD1 matches 10 bases. CDR3 length equals 14 residues. Germline loops: CDR1 SNHLY, CDR2 FYNNEI. J gave up 5 bases and V 7 bases, and 7 bases lay outside the gene matches. The CDR3: CASTWTGGYTEAFF. The CDR3 nucleotides are TGTGCCAGCACCTGGACAGGGGGTTATACTGAAGCTTTCTTT.

The table lists this clone with a few counts. The J gene is TRBJ2-1, the V gene TRBV6-6, with 9 bases fitting TRBD1. The V segment lost 5 bases and the J segment 9 bases; nucleotides outside the gene matches: 11. CDR1 and CDR2 (germline): MNHNY, SVGAGI (reference sequence). The CDR3 consists of 15 residues. CDR3 in amino acids: CASSGKGQGWREQFF. The CDR3 DNA reads as TGTGCCAGCAGTGGAAAGGGACAGGGTTGGCGTGAGCAGTTCTTC.

V is TRBV2 and J is TRBJ1-1, with 7 bases aligning to TRBD1. The germline V gene has CDR1 SNHLY and CDR2 FYNNEI. The V segment lost 6 bases and the J segment 5 bases; nucleotides outside the gene matches: 3. There are 12 residues in the CDR3. The DNA of the CDR3 is TGTGCCAGCAGAGACAGGGCTACTGAAGCTTTCTTT. Its protein is CASRDRATEAFF. Supplemented by reference TRBV2 and TRBJ1-1, the full variable domain reads EPEVTQTPSHQVTQMGQEVILRCVPISNHLYFYWYRQILGQKVEFLVSFYNNEISEKSEIFDDQFSVERPDGSNFTLKIRSTKLEDSAMYFCASRDRATEAFFGQGTRLTVV.

The genes are TRBV5-1 and TRBJ2-1; TRBD1 matches 8 bases. The CDR3 extends over 14 amino acids. CDR1 SGHRS and CDR2 YFSETQ come from the germline V gene. The trim removed 4 bases at V and 4 bases at J, leaving 4 bases unmatched. CDR3 bases: TGCGCCAGCAGCACAGGGGGTACTTACAATGAGCAGTTCTTC. Protein sequence: CASSTGGTYNEQFF. Variable domain in full (rest from reference TRBV5-1 and TRBJ2-1): KAGVTQTPRYLIKTRGQQVTLSCSPISGHRSVSWYQQTPGQGLQFLFEYFSETQRNKGNFPGRFSGRQFSNSRSEMNVSTLELGDSALYLCASSTGGTYNEQFFGPGTRLTVL.

The chain has TRBV5-5 and TRBJ2-7; 8 bases line up with TRBD1. From germline, CDR1 is SGHKS and CDR2 YYEKEE (reference sequence). The CDR3 covers 13 residues. The V and J ends lost 2 bases and 4 bases, in that order; junction bases with no gene match: 2. The DNA of the CDR3 is TGTGCCAGCAGCTTCAGGGACAGGTACGAGCAGTACTTC. Encoded protein: CASSFRDRYEQYF.

This chain joins TRBV14 and TRBJ2-2; 8 bases agree with TRBD1. Germline CDR1 and CDR2: SGHDN and FVKESK. V dropped 0 bases and J dropped 5; count of bases not matched to a gene: 8. The CDR3 is 17 residues long. Here the CDR3 DNA reads TGTGCCAGCAGCCAAGATCCGCAGACAGGGGAAACCGGGGAGCTGTTTTTT. The encoded protein is CASSQDPQTGETGELFF.

This clone was counted once. This chain connects TRBV6-1 to TRBJ2-7; D might be TRBD2 (6 bases). V was trimmed by 6 bases and J by 6 bases, leaving 15 bases between them. The V gene's germline CDR1 is MNHNS and CDR2 SASEGT. The CDR3 totals 13 residues. CDR3 sequence reads: CASRRRGGSEQYV. The CDR3 DNA reads TGTGCCAGCAGGAGGCGGGGAGGAAGCGAGCAGTACGTC.

V gene TRBV5-4 combines with J gene TRBJ2-1; 10 bases agree with TRBD2. V was clipped by 4 bases and J by 5 bases; unmatched bases: 9. The germline gives CDR1 SGHNT, CDR2 YYREEE (reference sequence). The CDR3 is 16 amino acids. In DNA, the CDR3 is TGTGCCAGCAGCGCCAAGGGACTAGCGAGTCACAATGAGCAGTTCTTC. Its translation: CASSAKGLASHNEQFF.

The chain is built from TRBV5-1 and TRBJ1-2, with D possibly TRBD1 on 6 matching bases. V was trimmed by 4 bases and J by 3 bases, leaving 16 bases between them. The CDR3 runs 15 residues. The germline V gene has CDR1 SGHRS and CDR2 YFSETQ. The CDR3 sequence: CASSEQGRGDYGYTF. The CDR3, as DNA: TGCGCCAGCAGCGAGCAGGGGAGAGGGGACTATGGCTACACCTTC.

V and J are TRBV5-4 and TRBJ1-4; 9 bases fit TRBD1. Germline values: CDR1 SGHNT, CDR2 YYREEE (reference sequence). This CDR3 comprises 14 residues. V lost 1 base to trimming and J lost 8 bases; unmatched junction nucleotides: 3. CDR3 amino acids: CASSLWDRAEKLFF. Here the CDR3 DNA reads TGTGCCAGCAGCTTGTGGGACAGGGCGGAAAAACTGTTTTTT.

This rearrangement joins TRBV5-8 to TRBJ2-3; D gene uncertain. Germline V gene data show CDR1 as SGHTS and CDR2 as YDEGEE. V was clipped by 2 bases and J by 0 bases, with 7 bases between them. This CDR3 contains 14 residues. DNA of the CDR3: TGTGCCAGCAGCTTCGGTCAAAGCACAGATACGCAGTATTTT. It encodes CASSFGQSTDTQYF.

The V gene is TRBV5-1, the J gene TRBJ2-3; 16 bases map to TRBD2. The CDR3 consists of 15 residues. Germline values: CDR1 SGHRS, CDR2 YFSETQ. After removal of 4 bases from V and 6 bases from J, the junction contained 2 bases not matched to a gene. CDR3 in DNA: TGCGCCAGCAGCCAGGGACTAGCGGGAGGGGATACGCAGTATTTT. This sequence encodes CASSQGLAGGDTQYF.

This chain connects TRBV10-3 to TRBJ1-2; 8 positions agree with TRBD1. Germline V gene lookup returns CDR1 ENHRY and CDR2 SYGVKD. After removal of 5 bases from V and 4 bases from J, the junction contained 12 bases not matched to a gene. This CDR3 is 16 amino acids long. The CDR3 bases are TGTGCCATCAGTTTAACCCAGGGGGCGATGGGCTATGGCTACACCTTC. Translating it yields CAISLTQGAMGYGYTF.

This clone has a handful of counts. The chain has TRBV30 and TRBJ1-2, with D possibly matching TRBD1 (6 bases). V lost 0 bases and J 5 bases, leaving 31 bases between the germline ends. Per the germline V gene, CDR1 is GTSNPN and CDR2 is SVGIG (reference sequence). The CDR3 totals 20 residues. CDR3 sequence: CAWSVPESRWTVSKYYGYTF. CDR3 coding DNA: TGTGCCTGGAGTGTCCCTGAATCACGATGGACAGTCTCCAAATATTATGGCTACACCTTC.

The CDR3 sequence: CASSRPGLAGSQETQYF. The CDR3, as DNA: TGTGCCAGCAGCCGCCCCGGGCTAGCGGGGAGCCAAGAGACCCAGTACTTC. The V call is TRBV7-2, the J call TRBJ2-5; 9 bases align to TRBD2. The V segment lost 5 bases and the J segment 1 base; nucleotides outside the gene matches: 11. Per the germline V gene, CDR1 is SGHTA and CDR2 is FQGNSA. CDR3 length: 17 residues.